This passage covers 4 T cell receptor beta chains from one sample sequenced in a study of response to subunit inactivated influenza vaccine. MiXCR, run by TCRdb on the RT-PCR reads, gives a single entry per CDR3 protein. Of under 550,000 distinct CDR3 sequences in the sample, around 8% were seen once. The sample here was PBMCs from blood, taken about 23 months after vaccination. The receptors come from a man between 50 and 75 years old who received an inactivated influenza vaccine.

This clonotype was seen many times. V gene TRBV7-9 combines with J gene TRBJ1-2; D gene uncertain. Looked up from germline, CDR1 is SEHNR and CDR2 is FQNEAQ (reference sequence). The ends were cut back, 5 bases at V and 2 bases at J, with 15 bases in the middle. The CDR3 totals 15 residues. The DNA of the CDR3 is TGTGCCAGCAGCCCCCACCCTAAGGGAAACTATGGCTACACCTTC. This gives the protein CASSPHPKGNYGYTF.

J is TRBJ2-7 and V is TRBV28; tentative D call: TRBD2 (6 bases). The CDR3 is made up of 14 amino acids. The germline V gene has CDR1 MDHEN and CDR2 SYDVKM. The V end lost 1 base, the J end lost 0 bases, and 7 bases lay between the germline ends. This CDR3 is CASSLYGSSYEQYF. CDR3 coding DNA: TGTGCCAGCAGTTTATACGGGAGCTCCTACGAGCAGTACTTC.

In this sample, this clonotype turned up many times. The V call is TRBV20-1, the J call TRBJ2-1; weak D call: TRBD1 (6 bases). V was shortened by 3 bases and J by 0 bases, with 24 bases between the two germline ends. The CDR3 is 19 amino acids. Germline V gives CDR1 DFQATT, CDR2 SNEGSKA (reference sequence). CDR3 amino acids: CSASQGFGAALTSYNEQFF. In nucleotides, the CDR3 is TGCAGTGCTAGCCAGGGGTTTGGGGCCGCCTTAACCTCCTACAATGAGCAGTTCTTC.

This clonotype was detected ten times or more. This rearrangement joins TRBV10-3 to TRBJ2-3; possibly TRBD1 for D (6 bases). This CDR3 spans 11 amino acids. Per germline, CDR1 ENHRY and CDR2 SYGVKD. V dropped 11 bases and J dropped 4 bases, with 10 bases sitting between them. The CDR3 DNA reads TGTGCCGTACAGGGTTCAGATACGCAGTATTTT. Translating it yields CAVQGSDTQYF.